Listed here are 19 T cell receptor beta chains from one sample, sequenced in a study of blood T cell repertoires in COVID-19. Repertoires were generated with immunoSEQ multiplex PCR, while TCRdb's copy carries only in-frame clones and drops some. The table lists fewer than 350,000 clones, 81% of them singletons. The sequenced material came from peripheral blood. Receptors originate from a woman aged 55-69 years with active or convalescent COVID-19.

This clone has more than one count but fewer than ten. The V call is TRBV13, the J call TRBJ1-2, with D possibly TRBD1 on 5 matching bases. The CDR3 sequence is 14 residues long. Germline CDR1 PRHDT, CDR2 FYEKMQ (reference sequence). V was cut by 1 base and J by 3 bases, with 9 bases left in between. CDR3 nucleotide sequence: TGTGCCAGCAGCTTAGCGGCGGGGGACTATGGCTACACCTTC. Translating gives CASSLAAGDYGYTF.

CDR3 bases: TGTGCCAGTAGTTCCGACAGGGGAGGCTATGGCTACACCTTC. As protein: CASSSDRGGYGYTF. This chain joins TRBV19 and TRBJ1-2; 8 bases line up with TRBD1. Germline CDR1 reads LNHDA; CDR2 reads SQIVND (reference sequence). The CDR3 totals 14 residues. Unmatched junction bases numbered 6, after V lost 5 bases and J lost 4 bases. Together with reference TRBV19 and TRBJ1-2, the CDR3 gives the full variable domain: DGGITQSPKYLFRKEGQNVTLSCEQNLNHDAMYWYRQDPGQGLRLIYYSQIVNDFQKGDIAEGYSVSREKKESFPLTVTSAQKNPTAFYLCASSSDRGGYGYTFGSGTRLTVV.

The chain is built from TRBV19 and TRBJ1-2, with D unresolved. Germline lookup yields CDR1 LNHDA and CDR2 SQIVND (reference sequence). CDR3 length: 15 amino acids. V dropped 2 bases and J dropped 0 bases, with 10 bases sitting between them. The CDR3: CASSIMPTSNYGYTF. The CDR3 DNA reads TGTGCCAGTAGTATAATGCCGACTTCTAACTATGGCTACACCTTC.

The V gene is TRBV4-1, the J gene TRBJ1-2, with D possibly TRBD1 on 5 matching bases. Germline V CDR1 and CDR2: MGHRA, YSYEKL. V lost 2 bases to trimming and J lost 3 bases, with 19 bases between them. The CDR3 is made up of 17 amino acids. This chain's CDR3 is CASSQLPPAGGDYGYTF. The DNA for the CDR3 is TGCGCCAGCAGCCAATTGCCCCCTGCGGGGGGGGACTATGGCTACACCTTC.

In this sample, this clone turned up a few times. The CDR3 DNA reads as TGTGCCAGCAGCTGGCAGGGAAATGAGCAGTTCTTC. It encodes CASSWQGNEQFF. This chain links TRBV5-6 with TRBJ2-1; the D gene is possibly TRBD1 (5 bases). Germline loops: CDR1 SGHDT, CDR2 YYEEEE. The germline V and J ends were trimmed by 3 bases and 7 bases, with 8 bases remaining between them. The CDR3 loop spans 12 amino acids.

The rearrangement uses TRBV28 and TRBJ2-2, with 8 bases aligning to TRBD1. The CDR3 totals 15 residues. V dropped 3 bases and J dropped 5; count of bases not matched to a gene: 5. Looked up from germline, CDR1 is MDHEN and CDR2 is SYDVKM. Here the CDR3 DNA reads TGTGCCAGCAGTTTCGGGGACAGGCGAACCGGGGAGCTGTTTTTT. The encoded protein is CASSFGDRRTGELFF.

J is TRBJ1-1 and V is TRBV8-1. TRBV8-1 is a documented pseudogene. The length of the CDR3 is 17 residues. The CDR3 DNA sequence: TGTGGCAGTGCATCCGCAGCCCTGCGGCCGAGGGACACTGAAGCTTTCTTT. Translating it yields CGSASAALRPRDTEAFF.

V and J are TRBV19 and TRBJ2-7; 7 positions agree with TRBD1. V shed 4 bases, J shed 5 bases, and the junction held 8 bases outside the gene matches. This CDR3 is 14 amino acids long. CDR1 and CDR2 from the germline V gene are LNHDA and SQIVND (reference sequence). The CDR3 here is CASSTTGLPHEQYF. Written as DNA, the CDR3 is TGTGCCAGTAGTACGACAGGGCTGCCTCACGAGCAGTACTTC.

The CDR3 DNA is TGCAGCGTTGAAGGTCAGAGAGGAAGACCGAACACTGAAGCTTTCTTT. This translates into CSVEGQRGRPNTEAFF. The rearrangement links TRBV29-1 to TRBJ1-1; D gene unclear. The V gene lost 1 base and the J gene lost 1 base, with 16 bases spanning the gap. The CDR3 has 16 amino acids. Germline V gives CDR1 SQVTM, CDR2 ANQGSEA.

J is TRBJ1-1 and V is TRBV6-5; 9 bases fit TRBD1. The CDR3 consists of 15 residues. The trim removed 6 bases at V and 2 bases at J, leaving 7 bases unmatched. Germline CDR1 MNHEY, CDR2 SVGAGI. The CDR3: CASRHRTGVNTEAFF. The DNA for the CDR3 is TGTGCCAGCAGACATAGGACAGGGGTTAACACTGAAGCTTTCTTT.

The J gene is TRBJ1-5, the V gene TRBV3-1 (or the pseudogene TRBV3-2); 7 positions match TRBD1. CDR1 LGHDT and CDR2 YNNKEL come from the germline V gene (reference sequence). J lost 7 bases, V lost 2 bases, and 5 bases had no gene match. The CDR3 runs 14 residues. The chain's CDR3 is CASSQQTGRQPQHF. The CDR3 DNA is TGTGCCAGCAGCCAACAGACAGGGCGACAGCCCCAGCATTTT.

This clone has more than one count but fewer than ten. The V gene is TRBV29-1, the J gene TRBJ1-2, with a possible D match to TRBD1 (5 bases). CDR1 is SQVTM, CDR2 ANQGSEA, per germline. The CDR3 is 12 residues long. Trimming removed 7 bases at V and 2 bases at J, with 11 bases between. This CDR3 is CSGQISNYGYTF. The CDR3 DNA sequence: TGCAGCGGACAGATCAGCAACTATGGCTACACCTTC. Combining the CDR3 with reference TRBV29-1 and TRBJ1-2 gives the whole variable domain SAVISQKPSRDICQRGTSLTIQCQVDSQVTMMFWYRQQPGQSLTLIATANQGSEATYESGFVIDKFPISRPNLTFSTLTVSNMSPEDSSIYLCSGQISNYGYTFGSGTRLTVV.

In DNA form, the CDR3 reads TGTGCCAGCAGTTCCCTAATCCGGGGCAGGGGAGGGGATCAGCCCCAGCATTTT. Translated: CASSSLIRGRGGDQPQHF. The V and J genes are TRBV27 and TRBJ1-5; maybe TRBD1 (6 bases). The V and J ends lost 4 bases and 5 bases respectively, with 24 bases between them. The germline gives CDR1 MNHEY, CDR2 SMNVEV (reference sequence). The CDR3 is made up of 18 amino acids.

This clone was recorded once. The chain is built from TRBV12-3 or TRBV12-4 and TRBJ1-1; 9 bases fit TRBD1. The J segment lost 10 bases and the V segment lost 5 bases, leaving 5 bases of the junction unmatched. CDR3 length equals 12 residues. The CDR3 DNA reads as TGTGCCAGCAGTACCGGGACAGGGCCAGCTTTCTTT. It translates to CASSTGTGPAFF.

J is TRBJ1-5 and V is TRBV7-9; perhaps TRBD1 as D (6 bases). Trimming pared 6 bases from V and 1 base from J, leaving 7 bases between. CDR1 is SEHNR and CDR2 is FQNEAQ in the germline V gene (reference sequence). The CDR3 sequence is 13 residues long. For the CDR3, the DNA is TGTGCCAGCAGTGGGACAAGCAATCAGCCCCAGCATTTT. It translates to CASSGTSNQPQHF.

The rearrangement uses TRBV4-1 and TRBJ2-5; 8 bases align to TRBD1. The V segment lost 5 bases and the J segment 2 bases; nucleotides outside the gene matches: 1. CDR3 length: 13 residues. CDR1 is MGHRA, CDR2 YSYEKL, per germline. CDR3 protein: CASSGQGQETQYF. DNA of the CDR3: TGCGCCAGCAGCGGACAGGGACAAGAGACCCAGTACTTC.

The CDR3 loop reads CASSVTGGVTPYGYTF. The CDR3 nucleotides read TGTGCCAGCAGCGTAACAGGGGGCGTAACCCCCTATGGCTACACCTTC. The V gene is TRBV9, the J gene TRBJ1-2; 9 bases match TRBD1. Unmatched junction bases numbered 8, after V lost 1 base and J lost 4 bases. The length of the CDR3 is 16 residues. The V gene's germline CDR1 is SGDLS and CDR2 YYNGEE.

The V and J genes are TRBV27 and TRBJ1-2; 9 bases match TRBD1. CDR3 size: 14 residues. J lost 7 bases, V lost 4 bases, and 7 bases had no gene match. Germline values: CDR1 MNHEY, CDR2 SMNVEV (reference sequence). In DNA, the CDR3 is TGTGCCAGCAGTTCTTGGACAGGGGAAGGTGGCTACACCTTC. It specifies CASSSWTGEGGYTF.

This sequence joins TRBV5-6 and TRBJ2-2, with D possibly matching TRBD1 (6 bases). This CDR3 region has 18 residues. Trimming cost V 2 bases and J 1 base, with 18 bases left between them. Germline V gene lookup returns CDR1 SGHDT and CDR2 YYEEEE. CDR3 region: CASSLFKGGHKNTGELFF. CDR3 nucleotide sequence: TGTGCCAGCAGCTTATTCAAAGGGGGACACAAGAACACCGGGGAGCTGTTTTTT.